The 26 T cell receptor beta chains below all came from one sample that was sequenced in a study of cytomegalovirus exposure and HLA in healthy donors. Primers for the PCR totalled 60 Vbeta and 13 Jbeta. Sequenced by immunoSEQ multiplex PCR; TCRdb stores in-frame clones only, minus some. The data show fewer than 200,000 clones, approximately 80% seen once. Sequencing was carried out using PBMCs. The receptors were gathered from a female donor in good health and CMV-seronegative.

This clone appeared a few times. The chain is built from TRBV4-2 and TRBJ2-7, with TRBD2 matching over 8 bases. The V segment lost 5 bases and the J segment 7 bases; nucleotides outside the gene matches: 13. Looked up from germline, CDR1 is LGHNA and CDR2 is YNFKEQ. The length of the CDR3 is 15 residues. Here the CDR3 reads CASSAETGGPGEQYF. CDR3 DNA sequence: TGTGCCAGCAGCGCCGAAACGGGGGGGCCTGGGGAGCAGTACTTC.

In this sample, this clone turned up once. The DNA for the CDR3 is TGCGCCAGCAGCTTGGTGGGAGGGCGGAATCAGCCCCAGCATTTT. It codes for CASSLVGGRNQPQHF. The chain couples TRBV5-1 to TRBJ1-5, with no clear D. V dropped 0 bases and J dropped 4 bases, with 11 bases sitting between them. CDR1 is SGHRS, CDR2 YFSETQ, per germline. The CDR3 contains 15 residues.

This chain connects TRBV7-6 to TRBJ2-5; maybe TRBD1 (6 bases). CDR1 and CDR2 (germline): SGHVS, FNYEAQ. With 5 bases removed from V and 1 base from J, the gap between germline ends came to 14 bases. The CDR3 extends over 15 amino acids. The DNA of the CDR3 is TGTGCCAGCAGCCTACTAGGGGGTCTCCAAGAGACCCAGTACTTC. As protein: CASSLLGGLQETQYF.

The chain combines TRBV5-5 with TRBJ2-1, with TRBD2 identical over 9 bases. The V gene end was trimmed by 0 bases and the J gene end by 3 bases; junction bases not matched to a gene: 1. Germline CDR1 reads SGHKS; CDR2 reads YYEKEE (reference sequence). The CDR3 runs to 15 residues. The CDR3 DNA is TGTGCCAGCAGCTTGGGACTAGCGGTCTACAATGAGCAGTTCTTC. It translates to CASSLGLAVYNEQFF.

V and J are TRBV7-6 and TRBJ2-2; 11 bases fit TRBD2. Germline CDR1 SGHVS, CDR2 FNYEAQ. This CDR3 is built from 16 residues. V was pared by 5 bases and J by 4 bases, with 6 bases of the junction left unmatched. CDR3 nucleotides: TGTGCCAGCAGCACTCTAGCGGGAGGCGGCACCGGGGAGCTGTTTTTT. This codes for CASSTLAGGGTGELFF.

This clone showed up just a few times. The CDR3 loop is CASSLVGGFSIDQPQHF. The CDR3 coding sequence is TGTGCCAGCAGTTTGGTAGGAGGGTTTAGTATAGACCAGCCCCAGCATTTT. The chain has TRBV28 and TRBJ1-5; no firm D call. V lost 3 bases and J 7 bases, leaving 22 bases between the germline ends. This CDR3 contains 17 residues. Germline CDR1 MDHEN, CDR2 SYDVKM.

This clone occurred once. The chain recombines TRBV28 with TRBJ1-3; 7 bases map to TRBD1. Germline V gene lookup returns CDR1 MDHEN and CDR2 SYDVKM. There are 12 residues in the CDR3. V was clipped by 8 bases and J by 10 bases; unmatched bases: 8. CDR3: CASSLDRQTIYF. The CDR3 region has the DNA TGTGCCAGCTCCTTGGACAGGCAGACCATATATTTT.

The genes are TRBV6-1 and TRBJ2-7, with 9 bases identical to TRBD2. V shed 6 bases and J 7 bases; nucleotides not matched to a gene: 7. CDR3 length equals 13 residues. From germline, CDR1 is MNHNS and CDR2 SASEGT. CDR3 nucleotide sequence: TGTGCCAGCAGCTCGGGGACTAGCAGGGAGCAGTACTTC. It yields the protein CASSSGTSREQYF.

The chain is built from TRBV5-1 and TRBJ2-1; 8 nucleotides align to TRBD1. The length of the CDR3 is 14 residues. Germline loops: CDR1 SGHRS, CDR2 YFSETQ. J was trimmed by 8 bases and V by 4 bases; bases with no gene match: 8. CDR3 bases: TGCGCCAGCAGCATGGGACAGGTGGGTGATGAGCAGTTCTTC. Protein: CASSMGQVGDEQFF.

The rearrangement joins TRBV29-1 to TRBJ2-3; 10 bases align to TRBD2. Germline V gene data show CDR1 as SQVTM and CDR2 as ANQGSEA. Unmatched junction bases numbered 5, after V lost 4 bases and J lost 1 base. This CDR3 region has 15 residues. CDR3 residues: CSVAPGTSGTDTQYF. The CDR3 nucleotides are TGCAGCGTTGCCCCCGGGACTAGCGGCACAGATACGCAGTATTTT.

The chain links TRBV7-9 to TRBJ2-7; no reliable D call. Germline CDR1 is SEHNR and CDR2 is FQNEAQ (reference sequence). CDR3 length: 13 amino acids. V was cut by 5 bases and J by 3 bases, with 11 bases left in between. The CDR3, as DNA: TGTGCCAGCAGCCTAGAATTTAACTACGAGCAGTACTTC. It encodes CASSLEFNYEQYF.

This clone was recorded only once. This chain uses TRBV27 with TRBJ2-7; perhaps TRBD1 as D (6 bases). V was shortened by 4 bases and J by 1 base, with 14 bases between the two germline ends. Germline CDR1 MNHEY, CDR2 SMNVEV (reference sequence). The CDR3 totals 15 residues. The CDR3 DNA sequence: TGTGCCAGCAGTTCACAGGGAACAGGATCCTACGAGCAGTACTTC. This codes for CASSSQGTGSYEQYF.

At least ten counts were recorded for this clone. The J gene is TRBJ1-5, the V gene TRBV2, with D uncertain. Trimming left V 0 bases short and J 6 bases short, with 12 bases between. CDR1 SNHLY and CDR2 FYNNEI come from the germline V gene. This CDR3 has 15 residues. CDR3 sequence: CASSEARLLAQPQHF. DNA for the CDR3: TGTGCCAGCAGTGAAGCGAGGTTGTTAGCTCAGCCCCAGCATTTT.

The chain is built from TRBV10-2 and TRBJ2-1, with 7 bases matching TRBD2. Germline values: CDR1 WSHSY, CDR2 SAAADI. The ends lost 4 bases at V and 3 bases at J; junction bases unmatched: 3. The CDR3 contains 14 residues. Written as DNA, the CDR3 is TGCGCCAGCAGTGTTACTAGCGTCTACAATGAGCAGTTCTTC. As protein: CASSVTSVYNEQFF.

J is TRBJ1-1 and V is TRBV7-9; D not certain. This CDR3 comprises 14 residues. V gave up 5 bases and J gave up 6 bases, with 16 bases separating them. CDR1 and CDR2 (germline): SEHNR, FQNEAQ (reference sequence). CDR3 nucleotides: TGTGCCAGCAGCCCCCGGCGGGAAGACCCTGAAGCTTTCTTT. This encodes CASSPRREDPEAFF.

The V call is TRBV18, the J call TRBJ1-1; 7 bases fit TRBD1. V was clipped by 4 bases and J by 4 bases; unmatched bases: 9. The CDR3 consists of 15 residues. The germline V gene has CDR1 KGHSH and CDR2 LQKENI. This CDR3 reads CASSLSGQVSTEAFF. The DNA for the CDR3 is TGTGCCAGCTCACTTTCTGGACAGGTAAGCACTGAAGCTTTCTTT.

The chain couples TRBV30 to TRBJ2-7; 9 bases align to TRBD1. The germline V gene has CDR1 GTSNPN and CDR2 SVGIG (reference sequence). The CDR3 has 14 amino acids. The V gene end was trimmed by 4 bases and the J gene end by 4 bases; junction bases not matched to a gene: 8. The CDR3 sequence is CAWKMTGGRYEQYF. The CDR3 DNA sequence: TGTGCCTGGAAGATGACAGGGGGTAGATACGAGCAGTACTTC. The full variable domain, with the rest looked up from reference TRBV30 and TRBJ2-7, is SQTIHQWPATLVQPVGSPLSLECTVEGTSNPNLYWYRQAAGRGLQLLFYSVGIGQISSEVPQNLSASRPQDRQFILSSKKLLLSDSGFYLCAWKMTGGRYEQYFGPGTRLTVT.

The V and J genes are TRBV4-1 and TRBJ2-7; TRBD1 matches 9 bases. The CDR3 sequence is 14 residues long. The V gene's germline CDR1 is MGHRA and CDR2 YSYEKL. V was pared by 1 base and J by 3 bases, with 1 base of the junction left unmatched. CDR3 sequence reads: CASSQGQGVYEQYF. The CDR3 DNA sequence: TGCGCCAGCAGCCAAGGACAGGGGGTCTACGAGCAGTACTTC.

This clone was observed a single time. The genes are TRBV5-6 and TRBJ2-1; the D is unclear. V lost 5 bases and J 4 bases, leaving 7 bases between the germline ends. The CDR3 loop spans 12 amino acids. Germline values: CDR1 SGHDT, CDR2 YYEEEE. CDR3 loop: CASRSGYNEQFF. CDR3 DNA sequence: TGTGCCAGCAGATCCGGTTACAATGAGCAGTTCTTC.

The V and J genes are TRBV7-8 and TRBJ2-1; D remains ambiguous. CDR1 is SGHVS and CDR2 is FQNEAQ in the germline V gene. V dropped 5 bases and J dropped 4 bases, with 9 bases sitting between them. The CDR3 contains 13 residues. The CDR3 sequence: CASSHIRYNEQFF. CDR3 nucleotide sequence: TGTGCCAGCAGCCACATTCGTTACAATGAGCAGTTCTTC.

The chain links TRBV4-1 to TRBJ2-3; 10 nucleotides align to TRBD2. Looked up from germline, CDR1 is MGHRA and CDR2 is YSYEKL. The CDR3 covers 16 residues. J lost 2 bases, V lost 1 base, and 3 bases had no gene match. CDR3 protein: CASSQGTSGLTDTQYF. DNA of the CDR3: TGCGCCAGCAGCCAAGGGACTAGCGGTCTCACAGATACGCAGTATTTT.

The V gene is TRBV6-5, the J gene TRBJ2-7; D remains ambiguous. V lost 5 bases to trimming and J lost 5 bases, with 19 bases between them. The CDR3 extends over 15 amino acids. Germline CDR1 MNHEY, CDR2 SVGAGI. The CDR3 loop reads CASSPLSRQQDEQYF. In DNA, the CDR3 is TGTGCCAGCAGTCCCTTATCGAGGCAGCAAGACGAGCAGTACTTC.

CDR3: CSVDTGGSETQYF. CDR3 coding DNA: TGCAGCGTTGACACAGGGGGATCTGAGACCCAGTACTTC. The chain combines TRBV29-1 with TRBJ2-5; 8 nucleotides match TRBD1. This CDR3 region has 13 residues. V shed 3 bases, J shed 5 bases, and the junction held 5 bases outside the gene matches. Per germline, CDR1 SQVTM and CDR2 ANQGSEA.

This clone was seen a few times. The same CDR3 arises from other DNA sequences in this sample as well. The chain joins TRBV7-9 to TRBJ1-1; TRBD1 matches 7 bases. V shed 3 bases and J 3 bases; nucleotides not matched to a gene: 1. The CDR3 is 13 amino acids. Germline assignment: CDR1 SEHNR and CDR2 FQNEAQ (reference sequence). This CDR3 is CASSFTGDTEAFF. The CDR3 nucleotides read TGTGCCAGCAGCTTCACAGGGGACACTGAAGCTTTCTTT. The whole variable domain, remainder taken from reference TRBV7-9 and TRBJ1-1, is DTGVSQNPRHKITKRGQNVTFRCDPISEHNRLYWYRQTLGQGPEFLTYFQNEAQLEKSRLLSDRFSAERPKGSFSTLEIQRTEQGDSAMYLCASSFTGDTEAFFGQGTRLTVV.

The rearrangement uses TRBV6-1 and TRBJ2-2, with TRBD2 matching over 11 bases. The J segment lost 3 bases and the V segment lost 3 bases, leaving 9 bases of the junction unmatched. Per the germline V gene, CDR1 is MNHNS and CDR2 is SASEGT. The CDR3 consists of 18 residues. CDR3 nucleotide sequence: TGTGCCAGCAGTGATCGGCTAGCGGGAGGATTGGACACCGGGGAGCTGTTTTTT. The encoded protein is CASSDRLAGGLDTGELFF.

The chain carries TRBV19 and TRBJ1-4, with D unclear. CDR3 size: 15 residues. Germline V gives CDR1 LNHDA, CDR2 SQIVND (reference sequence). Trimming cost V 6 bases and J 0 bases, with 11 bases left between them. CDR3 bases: TGTGCCAGTAGCCCGGCAGCGACAACTAATGAAAAACTGTTTTTT. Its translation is CASSPAATTNEKLFF.